The 26 T cell receptor beta chains below all came from one sample that was sequenced in a study of regulatory T cells in long-lasting Graves disease. The time point was: newly diagnosed GD, antithyroid drugs for less than 3 months. PBMC RNA was the source of the TCR library. For TCR beta, libraries came from iRepertoire HTBI primers and Arm-PCR of CDR3 regions. Via MiXCR, TCRdb re-called the multiplex PCR reads, giving one row per CDR3 protein. The table lists over 200,000 distinct CDR3 sequences, 15% to 20% of them singletons. The material was peripheral blood mononuclear cells (PBMCs), obtained at new diagnosis, from a patient treated with antithyroid drugs. The receptor set was obtained from a female donor with Graves disease.

This clonotype was seen many times. The rearrangement uses TRBV7-2 and TRBJ2-2, with 10 bases identical to TRBD2. Losses at the gene ends were 3 bases for V and 4 bases for J; bases not matched to a gene: 2. Germline V CDR1 and CDR2: SGHTA, FQGNSA. This CDR3 spans 15 amino acids. This CDR3 is CASSFSSGSTGELFF. The CDR3 DNA is TGTGCCAGCAGCTTTTCTAGCGGGAGCACCGGGGAGCTGTTTTTT.

This clonotype was detected ten times or more. No conserved phenylalanine or tryptophan ends this CDR3, so it is likely a read error. The chain uses TRBV2 and TRBJ1-2; possibly TRBD1 for D (6 bases). Germline V gene lookup returns CDR1 SNHLY and CDR2 FYNNEI. V lost 6 bases, J lost 8 bases, and 13 bases lay in between. CDR3 size: 12 residues. CDR3 in amino acids: CASREGGKGYTS. The CDR3 DNA is TGTGCCAGCAGGGAGGGGGGTAAAGGCTACACCTCC.

This clonotype came up a few times. This sequence joins TRBV20-1 and TRBJ2-7; perhaps D is TRBD1 or TRBD2 (5 bases each). V gave up 6 bases and J gave up 0 bases, with 12 bases separating them. The CDR3 has 13 residues. Per germline, CDR1 DFQATT and CDR2 SNEGSKA (reference sequence). This CDR3 is CSAGTLNSYEQYF. The CDR3 region has the DNA TGCAGTGCGGGGACCTTAAACTCCTACGAGCAGTACTTC.

This clonotype was counted ten times or more. CDR3 amino acids: CASSPGGRRAGNTIYF. The CDR3 nucleotides read TGTGCCAGTAGCCCTGGGGGGCGCCGAGCTGGAAACACCATATATTTT. The chain carries TRBV19 and TRBJ1-3; weak D call: TRBD1 (6 bases). V was clipped by 6 bases and J by 2 bases, with 17 bases between them. Germline loops: CDR1 LNHDA, CDR2 SQIVND (reference sequence). This CDR3 is built from 16 residues.

This clonotype was counted at least ten times. This chain uses TRBV7-3 with TRBJ1-5; D gene unclear. The CDR3 has 17 amino acids. Looked up from germline, CDR1 is SGHTA and CDR2 is FQGTGA. Trimming cost V 1 base and J 1 base, with 14 bases left between them. The CDR3 protein is CASSLMLRRRSNQPQHF. The CDR3 nucleotides are TGTGCCAGCAGCTTAATGTTGAGACGAAGGAGCAATCAGCCCCAGCATTTT.

This clonotype was seen at least ten times. The J gene is TRBJ2-3, the V gene TRBV13; the D is unclear. V was pared by 2 bases and J by 3 bases, with 15 bases between. Germline CDR1 is PRHDT and CDR2 is FYEKMQ (reference sequence). CDR3 length equals 16 residues. The chain's CDR3 is CASSLNGMAPTDTQYF. The CDR3 DNA is TGTGCCAGCAGCTTAAATGGTATGGCGCCGACAGATACGCAGTATTTT.

This clonotype was counted at least ten times. This chain's CDR3 is CASSLGSGNSYEQYF. The CDR3 DNA follows: TGCGCCAGCAGCTTGGGTAGCGGGAATAGTTACGAGCAGTACTTC. This chain links TRBV5-1 with TRBJ2-7, with 8 bases aligning to TRBD2. Unmatched junction bases numbered 6, after V lost 0 bases and J lost 4 bases. CDR3 length equals 15 residues. Germline-derived CDR1 and CDR2 are SGHRS and YFSETQ.

This clonotype has only a few counts. The V gene is TRBV30, the J gene TRBJ2-1, with 7 positions matching TRBD2. J gave up 2 bases and V 0 bases, and 4 bases lay outside the gene matches. The CDR3 contains 15 residues. Germline V gene data show CDR1 as GTSNPN and CDR2 as SVGIG (reference sequence). CDR3 sequence (DNA): TGTGCCTGGAGTGTAGGCCTAGCGGCCTACAATGAGCAGTTCTTC. Protein: CAWSVGLAAYNEQFF.

Ten or more counts support this clonotype. V and J are TRBV6-1 and TRBJ2-5; D ambiguous. V was pared by 5 bases and J by 5 bases, with 9 bases between. This CDR3 spans 12 amino acids. Germline lookup yields CDR1 MNHNS and CDR2 SASEGT. CDR3 bases: TGTGCCAGCAGTCACCCTCGGGAGACCCAGTACTTC. Translation gives CASSHPRETQYF.

This clonotype has at least ten counts. V usage is TRBV11-3 and J usage is TRBJ2-5; 9 bases are a match to TRBD1. The CDR3 runs 13 residues. V gave up 5 bases and J gave up 6 bases; unmatched junction bases: 4. CDR1 and CDR2 (germline): SGHNT, YENEEA. The DNA of the CDR3 is TGTGCCAGCAGCCCGGGACAGGGAAAGACCCAGTACTTC. It codes for CASSPGQGKTQYF.

This clonotype occurred many times. The chain links TRBV6-1 to TRBJ1-2, with D hard to call. CDR1 MNHNS and CDR2 SASEGT come from the germline V gene. The V gene lost 8 bases and the J gene lost 4 bases, with 14 bases spanning the gap. The length of the CDR3 is 13 residues. Here the CDR3 reads CASETNTAYGYTF. The CDR3 coding sequence is TGTGCCAGCGAGACAAATACGGCCTATGGCTACACCTTC.

This clonotype has ten or more counts. This chain links TRBV5-1 with TRBJ2-1, with D tentatively TRBD2 (8 bases). This CDR3 region has 16 residues. V lost 4 bases and J lost 0, with 14 bases in between. Germline V gene sequence: CDR1 SGHRS, CDR2 YFSETQ. Here the CDR3 reads CASSRGGQSSYNEQFF. CDR3 nucleotides: TGCGCCAGCAGCCGGGGGGGACAGAGCTCCTACAATGAGCAGTTCTTC.

This clonotype was recorded many times. The chain is built from TRBV19 and TRBJ1-5; no clear D. Germline loops: CDR1 LNHDA, CDR2 SQIVND (reference sequence). The V gene lost 5 bases and the J gene lost 0 bases, with 14 bases spanning the gap. The CDR3 has 16 residues. The CDR3 here is CASSDRPAYSNQPQHF. CDR3 DNA sequence: TGTGCCAGTAGTGACCGGCCGGCCTATAGCAATCAGCCCCAGCATTTT.

Only a few counts were recorded for this clonotype. This chain links TRBV5-5 with TRBJ1-4; 7 nucleotides match TRBD1. The CDR3 extends over 15 amino acids. The junction had 9 bases not matched to a gene; V was cut back by 6 bases and J by 4 bases. Germline V lookup: CDR1 SGHKS, CDR2 YYEKEE (reference sequence). CDR3 loop: CASTPRDSGNEKLFF. CDR3 in DNA: TGTGCCAGCACGCCCCGGGACAGCGGTAATGAAAAACTGTTTTTT.

Comments on this clonotype: A much larger clone lies a single base off, so this may be a read error. The CDR3 carries no conserved terminal phenylalanine or tryptophan, so it likely arises from a read error. This chain uses TRBV7-2 with TRBJ1-1; possible D gene TRBD1, 5 bases. The germline CDR1 and CDR2 sequences are SGHTA and FQGNSA. CDR3 length equals 14 residues. V gave up 1 base and J gave up 4 bases, with 10 bases separating them. CDR3 coding DNA: TGTGCCAGCAGCTTAGTATCGGGGGGCACTGAAGCTTTCCTT. It specifies CASSLVSGGTEAFL.

Many counts were recorded for this clonotype. The chain employs TRBV28 and TRBJ2-7; 7 bases agree with TRBD1. This CDR3 has 15 amino acids. Germline values: CDR1 MDHEN, CDR2 SYDVKM. V lost 5 bases to trimming and J lost 3 bases; unmatched junction nucleotides: 10. The CDR3 is CASSPSSYRGYEQYF. CDR3 coding DNA: TGTGCCAGCAGTCCAAGCTCGTACAGGGGCTACGAGCAGTACTTC.

This clonotype was picked up many times. The chain is built from TRBV10-1 and TRBJ2-7; the D is unclear. The CDR3 loop spans 12 amino acids. The V end was cut by 8 bases, the J end by 7 bases, with 15 bases between. Germline lookup yields CDR1 WNHNN and CDR2 SYGVQD (reference sequence). In nucleotides, the CDR3 is TGCGCCAGCCGGTCTTCGTTGGGGGAGCAGTACTTC. This gives the protein CASRSSLGEQYF.

This clonotype was counted ten times or more. This chain links TRBV28 with TRBJ1-5, with 10 bases lining up with TRBD1. The V gene end was trimmed by 8 bases and the J gene end by 6 bases; junction bases not matched to a gene: 7. This CDR3 region has 14 residues. Germline lookup yields CDR1 MDHEN and CDR2 SYDVKM. CDR3 DNA: TGTGCCAGCGAGGGACAGGGGACCCCTCAGCCCCAGCATTTT. It translates to CASEGQGTPQPQHF.

The sample holds many counts of this clonotype. J is TRBJ2-1 and V is TRBV10-3; 14 bases match TRBD2. The CDR3 is 15 amino acids. V dropped 10 bases and J dropped 7; count of bases not matched to a gene: 9. Per germline, CDR1 ENHRY and CDR2 SYGVKD. CDR3 in amino acids: CATSGLAGDVNEQFF. Written as DNA, the CDR3 is TGTGCCACCTCGGGACTAGCGGGAGATGTAAATGAGCAGTTCTTC.

This clonotype was seen repeatedly, ten times or more. The V and J genes are TRBV5-1 and TRBJ2-7; no firm D call. CDR1 is SGHRS, CDR2 YFSETQ, per germline. This CDR3 is built from 13 residues. V shed 0 bases and J shed 2 bases, with 6 bases lying between them. CDR3: CASSLDLTYEQYF. The CDR3 nucleotides are TGCGCCAGCAGCTTGGACTTAACCTACGAGCAGTACTTC.

The gene calls are TRBV7-9 and TRBJ1-2; the match to TRBD1 covers 8 bases. Germline CDR1 SEHNR, CDR2 FQNEAQ (reference sequence). The length of the CDR3 is 13 residues. After removal of 7 bases from V and 6 bases from J, the junction contained 7 bases not matched to a gene. CDR3: CASNPSGGNGYTF. The DNA for the CDR3 is TGTGCCAGCAACCCTTCAGGGGGCAATGGCTACACCTTC.

This clonotype was seen ten or more times. This chain connects TRBV6-2 or TRBV6-3 to TRBJ1-2, with D hard to call. The germline CDR1 and CDR2 sequences are MNHEY and SVGEGT. The CDR3 is 13 residues long. Trimming cost V 5 bases and J 5 bases, with 12 bases left between them. CDR3 loop: CASSESEGYGYTF. The CDR3 DNA is TGTGCCAGCAGTGAATCCGAGGGTTATGGCTACACCTTC.

The rearrangement joins TRBV4-1 to TRBJ2-2; D possibly corresponds to TRBD1 (5 bases). CDR1 is MGHRA, CDR2 YSYEKL, per germline. Trimming took 10 bases from V and 4 from J, leaving 16 bases between them. The CDR3 runs to 14 residues. As DNA, the CDR3 is TGCGCCACCTTAGGGGCTGGGGCCACCGGGGAGCTGTTTTTT. This gives the protein CATLGAGATGELFF.

This clonotype has at least ten counts. The junction shows a germline mismatch at one end, possibly a read error. The rearrangement joins TRBV7-9 to TRBJ1-1; D is possibly TRBD1 (5 bases). The CDR3 loop spans 16 amino acids. Germline V gives CDR1 SEHNR, CDR2 FQNEAQ (reference sequence). The CDR3 is CASSLDSGGVDTEAFF. The CDR3 nucleotides are TGCGCCAGCAGCTTGGATTCCGGGGGGGTGGACACTGAAGCTTTCTTT.

The table lists this clonotype with many counts. This chain links TRBV3-1 with TRBJ2-5; no clear D. The CDR3 runs to 11 residues. With 3 bases removed from V and 7 bases from J, the gap between germline ends came to 6 bases. Germline V lookup: CDR1 LGHDT, CDR2 YNNKEL (reference sequence). The CDR3, as DNA: TGTGCCAGCAGCCAGCTCGGGACCCAGTACTTC. Residues: CASSQLGTQYF.

Only a few counts were recorded for this clonotype. The chain couples TRBV6-1 to TRBJ2-3; 11 bases agree with TRBD1. The CDR3 is made up of 16 amino acids. The germline V gene has CDR1 MNHNS and CDR2 SASEGT. V lost 3 bases, J lost 4 bases, and 6 bases stayed unmatched. CDR3 in amino acids: CASSDGTGGRSDTQYF. In nucleotides, the CDR3 is TGTGCCAGCAGTGATGGGACAGGGGGACGATCAGATACGCAGTATTTT.